This is a list of T cell receptor beta chains from one sample in a study of beta chain features in type 1 diabetes. This table comes from immunoSEQ multiplex PCR, and its TCRdb copy is limited to in-frame clones, with some not included. The sample has roughly 500,000 clones, roughly an eighth seen once. Input material: naive CD4+ T cells from blood. The receptors shown here come from a woman aged 18-35 years in good health. Each CDR3 is given with its conserved first and last residue. The D gene is left open where the match is weak. Clone sizes are given selectively: once, few, many, or a class where the clone is expanded.

J: TRBJ2-7; length: 14; V: TRBV15; size: few; D: NA; CDR3: CATSRKGKAYEQYF; DNA: TGTGCCACCAGCAGAAAGGGCAAGGCCTACGAGCAGTACTTC
J: TRBJ2-1; length: 14; V: TRBV6-5; size: NA; D: NA; CDR3: CASSYRGGDYEQFF; DNA: TGTGCCAGCAGTTACAGAGGAGGGGATTATGAGCAGTTCTTC
J: TRBJ2-1; length: 13; V: TRBV7-9; size: few; D: NA; CDR3: CASSLSLANEQFF; DNA: TGTGCCAGCAGCTTATCTTTGGCCAATGAGCAGTTCTTC
J: TRBJ1-2; length: 13; V: TRBV6-5; size: NA; D: NA; CDR3: CASSSTGNYGYTF; DNA: TGTGCCAGCAGTTCCACAGGGAACTATGGCTACACCTTC
J: TRBJ2-3; length: 12; V: TRBV10-3; size: few; D: NA; CDR3: CAISESGDTQYF; DNA: TGTGCCATCAGTGAATCTGGGGATACGCAGTATTTT
J: TRBJ2-1; length: 18; V: TRBV4-3; size: few; D: NA; CDR3: CASSRDAVQRFSYNEQFF; DNA: TGCGCCAGCAGCCGGGACGCGGTACAGCGATTCTCCTACAATGAGCAGTTCTTC
J: TRBJ2-5; length: 15; V: TRBV4-2; size: NA; D: TRBD2; CDR3: CASSQGASGGPPQYF; DNA: TGTGCCAGCAGCCAAGGGGCTAGCGGGGGTCCCCCCCAGTACTTC
J: TRBJ1-4; length: 18; V: TRBV19; size: few; D: NA; CDR3: CASSIAGRWRATNEKLFF; DNA: TGTGCCAGTAGTATCGCCGGCAGGTGGAGGGCAACTAATGAAAAACTGTTTTTT
J: TRBJ2-7; length: 15; V: TRBV5-1; size: few; D: NA; CDR3: CASSLVFGTTYEQYF; DNA: TGCGCCAGCAGCTTGGTATTCGGGACCACCTACGAGCAGTACTTC
J: TRBJ2-5; length: 15; V: TRBV4-2; size: few; D: TRBD2; CDR3: CASSQVGGTAETQYF; DNA: TGTGCCAGCAGCCAAGTCGGGGGGACCGCAGAGACCCAGTACTTC
J: TRBJ2-1; length: 15; V: TRBV5-1; size: NA; D: TRBD2; CDR3: CASSFGTSEYNEQFF; DNA: TGCGCCAGCAGCTTCGGGACTAGCGAGTACAATGAGCAGTTCTTC
J: TRBJ2-2; length: 15; V: TRBV4-3; size: NA; D: NA; CDR3: CASSLRDRPAGELFF; DNA: TGCGCCAGCAGCCTGAGAGACAGGCCGGCCGGGGAGCTGTTTTTT
J: TRBJ1-5; length: 13; V: TRBV2; size: NA; D: NA; CDR3: CASSEESHQPQHF; DNA: TGTGCCAGCAGTGAAGAGAGTCATCAGCCCCAGCATTTT
J: TRBJ2-7; length: 12; V: TRBV7-2; size: few; D: NA; CDR3: CASSRRGYEQYF; DNA: TGTGCCAGCAGCCGAAGAGGCTACGAGCAGTACTTC
J: TRBJ1-2; length: 16; V: TRBV7-9; size: NA; D: TRBD1; CDR3: CASSLIRQGSNYGYTF; DNA: TGTGCCAGCAGCTTAATTCGACAGGGATCGAACTATGGCTACACCTTC
J: TRBJ2-1; length: 12; V: TRBV7-9; size: NA; D: NA; CDR3: CASSRTINEQFF; DNA: TGTGCCAGCAGTAGAACAATCAATGAGCAGTTCTTC
J: TRBJ2-5; length: 15; V: TRBV19; size: NA; D: NA; CDR3: CASSSQLAGPGTQYF; DNA: TGTGCCAGTAGTTCTCAGCTGGCCGGCCCGGGGACCCAGTACTTC
J: TRBJ1-2; length: 11; V: TRBV5-1; size: few; D: NA; CDR3: CASRQGSGYTF; DNA: TGCGCCAGCAGACAGGGTAGCGGCTACACCTTC
J: TRBJ2-1; length: 14; V: TRBV29-1; size: few; D: NA; CDR3: CSVENYPSYNEQFF; DNA: TGCAGCGTTGAGAATTACCCATCCTACAATGAGCAGTTCTTC
J: TRBJ1-2; length: 8; V: TRBV20-1; size: few; D: NA; CDR3: CSARQEVF; DNA: TGCAGTGCTAGACAGGAGGTCTTC
J: TRBJ1-2; length: 14; V: TRBV29-1; size: NA; D: NA; CDR3: CSVVSPRGADGYTF; DNA: TGCAGCGTTGTTTCCCCTCGTGGGGCGGATGGCTACACCTTC
J: TRBJ2-7; length: 11; V: TRBV29-1; size: NA; D: NA; CDR3: CSVEAGYEQYF; DNA: TGCAGCGTTGAGGCGGGGTACGAGCAGTACTTC
J: TRBJ2-5; length: 15; V: TRBV4-2; size: NA; D: NA; CDR3: CASSQGHVREETQYF; DNA: TGTGCCAGCAGCCAAGGACATGTTCGGGAAGAGACCCAGTACTTC
J: TRBJ1-2; length: 11; V: TRBV6-5; size: few; D: NA; CDR3: CASSTGNGYTF; DNA: TGTGCCAGTAGCACAGGGAATGGCTACACCTTC
J: TRBJ2-3; length: 13; V: TRBV7-9; size: NA; D: NA; CDR3: CASGHGLGDTQYF; DNA: TGTGCCAGCGGGCATGGGTTAGGAGATACGCAGTATTTT
J: TRBJ2-3; length: 13; V: TRBV11-2; size: few; D: NA; CDR3: CASSPQGPDTQYF; DNA: TGTGCCAGCAGCCCCCAGGGTCCAGATACGCAGTATTTT
J: TRBJ2-5; length: 12; V: TRBV2; size: few; D: NA; CDR3: CASRRGGETQYF; DNA: TGTGCCAGCAGGCGGGGCGGAGAGACCCAGTACTTC
J: TRBJ2-4; length: 13; V: TRBV11-2; size: few; D: NA; CDR3: CASSLDRGDIQYF; DNA: TGTGCCAGCAGCTTAGATCGAGGAGACATTCAGTACTTC
J: TRBJ2-2; length: 11; V: TRBV7-2; size: NA; D: NA; CDR3: CASSPARRLFF; DNA: TGTGCCAGCAGCCCGGCGCGGCGGCTGTTTTTT
J: TRBJ2-7; length: 14; V: TRBV27; size: NA; D: NA; CDR3: CASSRVDSRHEQYF; DNA: TGTGCCAGCAGCCGGGTGGACAGTAGGCACGAGCAGTACTTC
J: TRBJ2-5; length: 12; V: TRBV10-3; size: NA; D: TRBD1; CDR3: CAIRGQVGTQYF; DNA: TGTGCCATCAGAGGACAGGTGGGGACCCAGTACTTC
J: TRBJ1-5; length: 12; V: TRBV29-1; size: few; D: TRBD1; CDR3: CSVGDRHQPQHF; DNA: TGCAGCGTTGGGGACAGACATCAGCCCCAGCATTTT
J: TRBJ2-4; length: 16; V: TRBV4-3; size: few; D: NA; CDR3: CASSQVVRAAKNIQYF; DNA: TGCGCCAGCAGCCAAGTGGTCAGGGCAGCCAAAAACATTCAGTACTTC
J: TRBJ1-1; length: 13; V: TRBV14; size: few; D: NA; CDR3: CASSQLLNTEAFF; DNA: TGTGCCAGCAGCCAACTACTGAACACTGAAGCTTTCTTT
J: TRBJ2-3; length: 12; V: TRBV6-4; size: few; D: NA; CDR3: CASLTFTDTQYF; DNA: TGTGCCAGCCTGACCTTCACAGATACGCAGTATTTT
J: TRBJ1-1; length: 15; V: TRBV28; size: NA; D: NA; CDR3: CASSLQLGSYTEAFF; DNA: TGTGCCAGCAGTTTACAATTAGGCTCTTACACTGAAGCTTTCTTT
J: TRBJ2-3; length: 16; V: TRBV21-1; size: many; D: NA; CDR3: CASSKVRALPTDTQYF; DNA: TGTGCCAGCAGCAAAGTGCGGGCCCTACCAACAGATACGCAGTATTTT
J: TRBJ2-2; length: 14; V: TRBV18; size: few; D: NA; CDR3: CASSRDTNTGELFF; DNA: TGTGCCAGCTCACGGGACACGAACACCGGGGAGCTGTTTTTT
J: TRBJ2-2; length: 15; V: TRBV4-3; size: NA; D: NA; CDR3: CASSRRTLGTGELFF; DNA: TGCGCCAGCAGCCGCCGGACCTTGGGGACCGGGGAGCTGTTTTTT
J: TRBJ2-3; length: 13; V: TRBV29-1; size: NA; D: NA; CDR3: CSVDLGGTDTQYF; DNA: TGCAGCGTTGATCTCGGGGGCACAGATACGCAGTATTTT
J: TRBJ2-5; length: 18; V: TRBV7-8; size: NA; D: NA; CDR3: CASSLDPKFWRSQETQYF; DNA: TGTGCCAGCAGCTTAGACCCAAAATTCTGGCGGAGCCAAGAGACCCAGTACTTC
J: TRBJ2-7; length: 12; V: TRBV29-1; size: many; D: NA; CDR3: CSVDVAADEQYF; DNA: TGCAGCGTTGACGTAGCGGCGGACGAGCAGTACTTC
J: TRBJ2-5; length: 14; V: TRBV9; size: NA; D: NA; CDR3: CASGGGAIQETQYF; DNA: TGTGCCAGCGGAGGGGGCGCCATCCAAGAGACCCAGTACTTC
J: TRBJ2-5; length: 12; V: TRBV29-1; size: NA; D: NA; CDR3: CSVGTGPSTQYF; DNA: TGCAGCGTTGGTACTGGGCCCTCCACCCAGTACTTC
J: TRBJ1-3; length: 15; V: TRBV13; size: few; D: TRBD1; CDR3: CASSSRQGGGNTIYF; DNA: TGTGCCAGCAGCTCTAGACAGGGTGGTGGAAACACCATATATTTT